This passage covers 6 T cell receptor beta chains from one sample sequenced in a study of cytomegalovirus exposure and HLA in healthy donors. In the PCR, 60 Vbeta and 13 Jbeta primers were used. The data were produced by immunoSEQ multiplex PCR, yet TCRdb's version contains in-frame clones alone and is incomplete. The sample holds more than 140,000 clones, 77% seen once. The specimen was PBMCs. These receptors were collected from a female donor in good health and CMV-seronegative.

V gene TRBV18 combines with J gene TRBJ2-6; 9 bases match TRBD1. The CDR3 is 15 amino acids. V shed 5 bases, J shed 4 bases, and the junction held 3 bases outside the gene matches. Germline V gene lookup returns CDR1 KGHSH and CDR2 LQKENI. The chain's CDR3 is CASSNRGPGANVLTF. The CDR3 DNA is TGTGCCAGCTCAAACAGGGGGCCGGGGGCCAACGTCCTGACTTTC.

This clone is a singleton in its sample. This chain joins TRBV18 and TRBJ2-1; 10 nucleotides align to TRBD2. Germline assignment: CDR1 KGHSH and CDR2 LQKENI. This CDR3 has 15 residues. V shed 3 bases and J 3 bases; nucleotides not matched to a gene: 2. CDR3 in amino acids: CASSPRTSGYNEQFF. CDR3 bases: TGTGCCAGCTCACCGAGGACTAGCGGCTACAATGAGCAGTTCTTC.

This clone has a handful of counts. Its ends do not fully match the called genes, so a read error is possible. The chain employs TRBV27 and TRBJ2-7; D is perhaps TRBD1 (5 bases). Germline CDR1 is MNHEY and CDR2 is SMNVEV (reference sequence). The CDR3 covers 10 residues. The CDR3 sequence: CARAPRALNF. CDR3 sequence (DNA): TGTGCCAGGGCCCCCAGGGCTCTAAACTTC.

The CDR3 nucleotides read TGTGCCACCAGCAAAGTGCTACGGAGCACCGGGGAGCTGTTTTTT. As protein: CATSKVLRSTGELFF. The chain combines TRBV15 with TRBJ2-2; D uncertain. The CDR3 has 15 residues. The germline V gene has CDR1 LNHNV and CDR2 YYDKDF (reference sequence). The V end lost 4 bases, the J end lost 4 bases, and 13 bases lay between the germline ends. Together with reference TRBV15 and TRBJ2-2, the CDR3 gives the full variable domain: DAMVIQNPRYQVTQFGKPVTLSCSQTLNHNVMYWYQQKSSQAPKLLFHYYDKDFNNEADTPDNFQSRRPNTSFCFLDIRSPGLGDTAMYLCATSKVLRSTGELFFGEGSRLTVL.

V and J are TRBV7-9 and TRBJ2-1; 7 positions match TRBD2. Germline CDR1 and CDR2: SEHNR and FQNEAQ (reference sequence). The length of the CDR3 is 16 residues. J gave up 2 bases and V 5 bases, and 9 bases lay outside the gene matches. CDR3 nucleotide sequence: TGTGCCAGCAGCCTAGGGTGGGGGGGAACCTACAATGAGCAGTTCTTC. Its translation: CASSLGWGGTYNEQFF.

The V gene is TRBV2, the J gene TRBJ1-1; D unresolved. The CDR3 runs 12 residues. Germline V gene data show CDR1 as SNHLY and CDR2 as FYNNEI. V gave up 6 bases and J gave up 4 bases, with 9 bases separating them. Here the CDR3 reads CASSPGLTEAFF. The CDR3 nucleotides read TGTGCCAGCAGCCCCGGTCTCACTGAAGCTTTCTTT.